The 6 T cell receptor beta chains reported below all come from one sample, sequenced in a study of blood T cell repertoires in COVID-19. This table comes from immunoSEQ multiplex PCR, and its TCRdb copy is limited to in-frame clones, with some not included. The table records roughly 14,000 clones, roughly 73% of them present only once. The specimen was peripheral blood. The origin of the receptors is a boy aged 2 to 10 with active or convalescent COVID-19.

Only a few counts were recorded for this clone. The chain joins TRBV4-3 to TRBJ1-6, with TRBD1 matching 9 bases. Germline lookup yields CDR1 LGHNA and CDR2 YSLEER. Germline trimming cut 0 bases from V and 12 bases from J; bases unmatched to any gene: 3. This CDR3 has 14 amino acids. CDR3 coding DNA: TGCGCCAGCAGCCAAGAGCGGACAGGGGAACCCCTCCACTTT. This encodes CASSQERTGEPLHF.

The chain recombines TRBV27 with TRBJ2-7, with 8 bases aligning to TRBD1. Germline CDR1 is MNHEY and CDR2 is SMNVEV (reference sequence). The CDR3 runs 15 residues. V lost 8 bases and J lost 1; bases outside the gene matches: 10. Here the CDR3 reads CASGLRGQGSYEQYF. The DNA of the CDR3 is TGTGCCAGCGGCCTCAGGGGGCAGGGGTCCTACGAGCAGTACTTC.

This clone is a singleton in its sample. The chain combines TRBV19 with TRBJ1-2; 8 bases are a match to TRBD1. V was pared by 5 bases and J by 7 bases, with 9 bases of the junction left unmatched. This CDR3 has 14 residues. Germline V gene sequence: CDR1 LNHDA, CDR2 SQIVND (reference sequence). As DNA, the CDR3 is TGTGCCAGTAGTTTGCCCCACAGGGGGGGTGGCTACACCTTC. Its protein is CASSLPHRGGGYTF.

This clone has a handful of counts. The chain has TRBV3-1 (or the pseudogene TRBV3-2) and TRBJ2-1, with TRBD2 as a possible D gene (5 bases). The CDR3 is 15 amino acids. Germline CDR1 reads LGHDT; CDR2 reads YNNKEL (reference sequence). With 4 bases removed from V and 2 bases from J, the gap between germline ends came to 12 bases. CDR3 DNA sequence: TGTGCCAGCAGCCTCCCGGACTGGGCCTACAATGAGCAGTTCTTC. Translation: CASSLPDWAYNEQFF.

This clone was observed a handful of times. V is TRBV18 and J is TRBJ2-6; D possibly corresponds to TRBD2 (5 bases). The V and J ends lost 3 bases and 0 bases respectively, with 9 bases between them. This CDR3 contains 16 residues. CDR1 is KGHSH and CDR2 is LQKENI in the germline V gene. CDR3 nucleotide sequence: TGTGCCAGCTCACCGCCGGGGTTCTCTGGGGCCAACGTCCTGACTTTC. It translates to CASSPPGFSGANVLTF.

The chain uses TRBV4-3 and TRBJ2-1, with D perhaps matching TRBD2 (6 bases). The germline V gene has CDR1 LGHNA and CDR2 YSLEER. The CDR3 is 17 residues long. Trimming stripped 1 base from V and 4 bases from J, with 17 bases between. Written as DNA, the CDR3 is TGCGCCAGCAGCCAAGCCGAGCGGGCCCGGACTTACAATGAGCAGTTCTTC. This gives the protein CASSQAERARTYNEQFF.